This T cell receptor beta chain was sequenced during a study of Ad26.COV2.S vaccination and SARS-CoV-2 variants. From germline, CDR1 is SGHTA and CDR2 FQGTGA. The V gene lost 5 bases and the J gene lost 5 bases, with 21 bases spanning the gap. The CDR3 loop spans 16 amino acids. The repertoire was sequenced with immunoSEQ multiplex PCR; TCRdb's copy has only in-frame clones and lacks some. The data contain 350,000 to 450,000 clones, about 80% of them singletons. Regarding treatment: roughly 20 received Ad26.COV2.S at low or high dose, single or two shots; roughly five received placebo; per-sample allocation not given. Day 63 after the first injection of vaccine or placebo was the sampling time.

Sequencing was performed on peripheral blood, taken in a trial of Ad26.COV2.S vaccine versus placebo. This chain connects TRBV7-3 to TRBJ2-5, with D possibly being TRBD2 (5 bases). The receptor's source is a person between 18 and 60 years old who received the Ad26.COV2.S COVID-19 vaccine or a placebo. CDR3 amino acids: CASSPGPGLGQETQYF. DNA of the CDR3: TGTGCCAGCAGCCCTGGACCAGGACTGGGCCAGGAGACCCAGTACTTC. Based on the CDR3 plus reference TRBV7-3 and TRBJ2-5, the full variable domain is GAGVSQTPSNKVTEKGKYVELRCDPISGHTALYWYRQSLGQGPEFLIYFQGTGAADDSGLPNDRFFAVRPEGSVSTLKIQRTERGDSAVYLCASSPGPGLGQETQYFGPGTRLLVL.